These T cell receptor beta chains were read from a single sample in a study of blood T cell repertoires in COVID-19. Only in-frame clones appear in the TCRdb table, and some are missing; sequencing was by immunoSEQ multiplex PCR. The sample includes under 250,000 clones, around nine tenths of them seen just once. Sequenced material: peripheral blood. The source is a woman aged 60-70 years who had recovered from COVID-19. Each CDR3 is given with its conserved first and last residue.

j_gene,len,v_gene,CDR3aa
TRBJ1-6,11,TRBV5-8,CASSLPGSLHF
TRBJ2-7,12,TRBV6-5,CASTSLAYEQYF
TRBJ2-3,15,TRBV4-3,CASSQGIGRGNTQYF
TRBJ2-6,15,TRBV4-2,CASSQVGGGANVLTF
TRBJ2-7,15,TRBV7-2,CASSTSGTASYEQYF
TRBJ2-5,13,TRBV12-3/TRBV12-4,CASSLVQQETQYF
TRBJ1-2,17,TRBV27,CASSSRSLLQGGYGYTF
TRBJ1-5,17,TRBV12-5,CAREGGQARASNQPQHF
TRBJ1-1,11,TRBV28,CATRGNTEAFF
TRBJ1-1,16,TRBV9,CASSLRGDPMNTEAFF
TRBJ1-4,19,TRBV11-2,CASSARPPVGAGEYEKLFF
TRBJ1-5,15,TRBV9,CASSVYPTRDQPQHF
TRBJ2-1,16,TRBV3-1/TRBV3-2,CASSQVSAPPGNEQFF
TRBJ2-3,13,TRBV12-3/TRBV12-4,CASSFQGPDTQYF
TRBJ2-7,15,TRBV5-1,CASSLSATSGVEQYF
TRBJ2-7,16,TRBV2,CASRKPLQGRIYEQYF
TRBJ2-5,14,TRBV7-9,CASSRGQGVSTQYF
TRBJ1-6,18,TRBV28,CASSFQEGGSSYNSPLHF
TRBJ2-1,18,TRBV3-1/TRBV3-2,CASSQYPAGPTSYNEQFF
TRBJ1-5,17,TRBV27,CASSLLSGVRGDQPQHF
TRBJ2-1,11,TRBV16,CASNSGDEQFF
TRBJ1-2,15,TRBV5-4,CASSLGGRGSYGYTF
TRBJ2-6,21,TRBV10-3,CAIRRLAGGPVGSSGANVLTF
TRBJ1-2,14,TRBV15,CATSRDNRGYGYTF
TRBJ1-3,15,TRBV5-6,CASSSNGQIGNTIYF
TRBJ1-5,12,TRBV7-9,CASSYQDQPQHF